A selection of T cell receptor beta chains follows, all from one sample in a study of blood T cells in healthy people across ages. In TCRdb, the 5' RACE reads were re-called with MiXCR into one record per CDR3 protein. Of roughly 700,000 distinct CDR3 sequences listed, around a quarter are singletons. The sample also formed part of further work on T cells of mothers and their children.

The sequenced material came from blood. These receptors were obtained from a boy aged 10-17 years in good health. Each CDR3 is given with its conserved first and last residue. The D gene is left open where the match is weak. Clone size, where shown, is once, few, many, or a class for clones that have expanded.

15 . TRBJ1-2 TRBV10-3 TRBD1 TGTGCCATCAGTGACCGCACAGGGGGAACGGCTGGCTACACCTTC CAISDRTGGTAGYTF
15 few TRBJ2-3 TRBV4-2 . TGTGCCAGCAGCCCCAGGCTGGGAACCACAGATACGCAGTATTTT CASSPRLGTTDTQYF
12 . TRBJ2-7 TRBV20-1 . TGCAGTGCTAGAGAGGGCGTTTACGAGCAGTACTTC CSAREGVYEQYF
16 few TRBJ1-6 TRBV13 TRBD1 TGTGCCAGCAGCTCGACAGGGGATGGTTCTAATTCACCCCTCCACTTT CASSSTGDGSNSPLHF
14 . TRBJ2-3 TRBV4-1 . TGCGCCAGCAGCCCCAGACAGGCGACAGATACGCAGTATTTT CASSPRQATDTQYF
14 . TRBJ2-5 TRBV7-9 TRBD1 TGTGCCAGCAGCCGACAGGGTTTCGGAGAGACCCAGTACTTC CASSRQGFGETQYF
14 few TRBJ2-5 TRBV27 TRBD2 TGTGCCAGGGGGACTAGCGGGAGAGGAGAGTCCCAGTACTTC CARGTSGRGESQYF
13 few TRBJ2-2 TRBV6-5 . TGTGCCAGCAGCCTAGACGGCCCCGGGGAGCTGTTTTTT CASSLDGPGELFF
13 few TRBJ2-5 TRBV28 . TGTGCCATCGACTCGCCGCACCAAGAGACCCAGTACTTC CAIDSPHQETQYF
13 . TRBJ2-5 TRBV10-2 . TGCGCCAGCTTCGAGTCTCCACAAGAGACCCAGTACTTC CASFESPQETQYF
14 . TRBJ1-4 TRBV5-1 . TGCGCCAGCAGTTCCCAGGCCAGGAATGAAAAACTGTTTTTT CASSSQARNEKLFF
14 few TRBJ2-1 TRBV28 . TGTGCCAGCAGACTGTCCAAAAGGAGGGGTGAGCAGTTCTTC CASRLSKRRGEQFF
11 . TRBJ2-7 TRBV29-1 TRBD2 TGCAGCGTGTCGGGACTACACGAGCAGTACTTC CSVSGLHEQYF
12 few TRBJ1-2 TRBV28 TRBD1 TGTGCCAGCAGCACAACAGGGGGTGGCTACACCTTC CASSTTGGGYTF
16 few TRBJ2-3 TRBV27 . TGTGCCAGCAGTTCCCTCTGGGCAGAGGGAAAAGATACGCAGTATTTT CASSSLWAEGKDTQYF
13 few TRBJ2-7 TRBV9 TRBD2 TGTGCCAGCAGCGTCGGGACTAGCGACGAGCAGTACTTC CASSVGTSDEQYF
12 . TRBJ2-3 TRBV18 . TGTGCCAGCTCGACCTCCGCAGATACGCAGTATTTT CASSTSADTQYF
13 . TRBJ2-7 TRBV7-6 . TGTGCCAGCAGCCGCGAACTCTCCTACGAGCAGTACTTC CASSRELSYEQYF
13 . TRBJ2-3 TRBV7-2 . TGTGCAGCGAGACAGGCTAGCACAGATACGCAGTATTTT CAARQASTDTQYF
14 few TRBJ1-2 TRBV12-3/TRBV12-4 . TGTGCCAGCAGTTTCATCACCTCGGGCTATGGCTACACCTTC CASSFITSGYGYTF
15 . TRBJ1-3 TRBV4-3 . TGCGCCAGCAGCCAAGGGACTGGCTCTGAAAACACCATATATTTT CASSQGTGSENTIYF
13 few TRBJ1-1 TRBV3-1 . TGTGCCAGCAGCCCCCAGGGTGTCACTGAAGCTTTCTTT CASSPQGVTEAFF
16 . TRBJ1-1 TRBV4-3 TRBD1 TGCGCCAGCAGCCAGGACGACAGGGCCGAGAACACTGAAGCTTTCTTT CASSQDDRAENTEAFF
20 few TRBJ2-3 TRBV29-1 TRBD2 TGCAGCGTCGAAAGGGGAACCAGGAGTAGGACTAGCGGGGGTGCAGATACGCAGTATTTT CSVERGTRSRTSGGADTQYF
14 . TRBJ1-3 TRBV5-1 . TGCGCCAGCAGCTCCGGTGGGGCTGGAAACACCATATATTTT CASSSGGAGNTIYF
15 few TRBJ2-2 TRBV15 . TGTGCCACCAGCGAGTTGGAGGGTTACACCGGGGAGCTGTTTTTT CATSELEGYTGELFF
15 . TRBJ2-1 TRBV3-1 TRBD1 TGTGCCAGCAGCACGGACAGGAGTCCCTACAATGAGCAGTTCTTC CASSTDRSPYNEQFF
14 many TRBJ2-5 TRBV9 . TGTGCCAGCAGCCCTTCAGGAAACCAAGAGACCCAGTACTTC CASSPSGNQETQYF
15 few TRBJ2-1 TRBV7-3 TRBD2 TGTGCCAGCAGTACTAGCGGCGGTACCTACAATGAGCAGTTCTTC CASSTSGGTYNEQFF
14 . TRBJ2-5 TRBV29-1 . TGCAGCGTTGAAGATCTTCACGTGGGGGAGACCCAGTACTTC CSVEDLHVGETQYF
13 few TRBJ2-5 TRBV6-2/TRBV6-3 . TGTGCCAGCAGTAAATTGACACCAGAGACCCAGTACTTC CASSKLTPETQYF
15 . TRBJ2-7 TRBV7-9 . TGTGCCAGCAGCTCAACGGAGGGGGCTCGCGACGAGCAGTACTTC CASSSTEGARDEQYF
11 few TRBJ2-5 TRBV20-1 . TGCAGTGCTCATTCCTTGGAGACCCAGTACTTC CSAHSLETQYF
14 few TRBJ2-1 TRBV5-5 . TGTGCCAGCAGCTTGTCAGTGGGGGCAAATGAGCAGTTCTTC CASSLSVGANEQFF
16 . TRBJ2-1 TRBV29-1 TRBD1 TGCAGCGTTGTGGGGGACAGGGCGAGCTCCTACAATGAGCAGTTCTTC CSVVGDRASSYNEQFF
15 few TRBJ2-6 TRBV28 . TGTGCCAGCAGTTCCCCCGGCTCTGGGGCCAACGTCCTGACTTTC CASSSPGSGANVLTF
16 . TRBJ2-1 TRBV20-1 . TGCAGTGCAAACCGAGGGGGGCGCGGGAGAATAGGTGAGCAGTTCTTC CSANRGGRGRIGEQFF
17 . TRBJ2-2 TRBV5-7 . TGTGCCAGCAGCTTGCGTACAGTCAGAGATGGCACCGGGGAGCTGTTTTTT CASSLRTVRDGTGELFF
15 . TRBJ2-7 TRBV5-6 . . CASSVGSTSAGEQYF
14 . TRBJ2-3 TRBV20-1 TRBD2 TGCAGTGCTGCTAGCGGGGGTGCGGCAGATACGCAGTATTTT CSAASGGAADTQYF
16 few TRBJ2-2 TRBV10-3 . TGTGCCTCATCATCACTGGGAGACGCGAACACCGGGGAGCTGTTTTTT CASSSLGDANTGELFF
14 . TRBJ2-5 TRBV6-6 . TGTGCCAGCAGTTATGGGCAGGGAGAGGAGACCCAGTACTTC CASSYGQGEETQYF
18 . TRBJ2-1 TRBV4-2 TRBD2 TGTGCCAGCAGCCAAGTGGGGGGGGGAGAGGGCTCCTACAATGAGCAGTTCTTC CASSQVGGGEGSYNEQFF
16 few TRBJ2-7 TRBV29-1 TRBD2 TGCAGCGTCAGCGGACTAGCGGGGAAAAGCTCCTACGAGCAGTACTTC CSVSGLAGKSSYEQYF
12 . TRBJ2-3 TRBV20-1 . TGCAGTGCTTATGACTTAGGAGATACGCAGTATTTT CSAYDLGDTQYF
14 . TRBJ1-4 TRBV15 . TGTGCCACCAGCATCCGGACCCGTGGGGAAAAACTGTTTTTT CATSIRTRGEKLFF
16 . TRBJ2-1 TRBV7-8 . TGTGCCGGCAGCTTTTCAGGGGGGAGCTCCTACAATGAGCAGTTCTTC CAGSFSGGSSYNEQFF
13 few TRBJ2-2 TRBV5-1 . TGCGCCAGCAGTATTGGGAACACCGGGGAGCTGTTTTTT CASSIGNTGELFF
16 . TRBJ2-5 TRBV9 TRBD2 TGTGCCAGCAGCGTTGCCGGGACTAGCGGGGGGGAGACCCAGTACTTC CASSVAGTSGGETQYF
12 few TRBJ2-7 TRBV29-1 . TGCAGCGTTGTGGGATCGAGAGGCGAGCAGTACTTC CSVVGSRGEQYF
15 few TRBJ1-3 TRBV12-3/TRBV12-4 . TGTGCCAGCAGTTTTCGGCAAGCAGCAGGAAACACCATATATTTT CASSFRQAAGNTIYF
15 few TRBJ2-5 TRBV27 . TGTGCCAGCAGTCCCCTCCGAAGAACAGAAGAGACCCAGTACTTC CASSPLRRTEETQYF
16 few TRBJ2-6 TRBV2 . TGTGCCAGCAGTACCTTTGGGAGCTCTGGGGCCAACGTCCTGACTTTC CASSTFGSSGANVLTF
15 few TRBJ1-2 TRBV12-3/TRBV12-4 . TGTGCCAGCTCCTTGGGGGCAGTAACGGGCTATGGCTACACCTTC CASSLGAVTGYGYTF
12 few TRBJ2-7 TRBV25-1 . TGTGCCAGCAGTGAATTAAGGGGACAGCAGTACTTC CASSELRGQQYF
16 few TRBJ2-1 TRBV7-8 TRBD2 TGTGCCAGCGGCAGCTTTGGAGCGGGAGGGAGCAATGAGCAGTTCTTC CASGSFGAGGSNEQFF